Listed here are 21 T cell receptor beta chains from one sample, sequenced in a study of blood T cell repertoires in COVID-19. TCRdb keeps only in-frame clones here, not all; method: immunoSEQ multiplex PCR. The top ten hold about 3.6% of the sample, which has a few hundred thousand clones, 75% to 90% seen once. Sequencing was performed on peripheral blood. Source of these receptors: a young woman with acute or convalescent COVID-19.

The chain employs TRBV14 and TRBJ1-2; D is ambiguous. The germline V gene has CDR1 SGHDN and CDR2 FVKESK. The CDR3 has 14 residues. V lost 1 base and J lost 9, with 15 bases in between. As DNA, the CDR3 is TGTGCCAGCAGCCAAGTGGGCCCTTCCCGCCGCTACACCTTC. This translates into CASSQVGPSRRYTF.

This clone was found a few times. The J gene is TRBJ2-7, the V gene TRBV19; D may be TRBD1 (6 bases). The CDR3 covers 14 residues. The germline gives CDR1 LNHDA, CDR2 SQIVND (reference sequence). Trimming left V 4 bases short and J 5 bases short, with 15 bases between. The CDR3 loop is CASSTNTGLDEQYF. CDR3 nucleotide sequence: TGTGCCAGTAGTACGAATACAGGGTTGGACGAGCAGTACTTC.

The rearrangement links TRBV28 to TRBJ2-7, with a tentative D call TRBD2 (5 bases). The CDR3 has 12 residues. V was trimmed by 4 bases and J by 5 bases, leaving 9 bases between them. The germline V gene has CDR1 MDHEN and CDR2 SYDVKM. For the CDR3, the DNA is TGTGCCAGCAGTTCTGAGGGAAACGAGCAGTACTTC. Its translation: CASSSEGNEQYF.

The CDR3, as DNA: TGTGCCAGCAGCTTATCGGGACAGGGGTCGAATCAGCCCCAGCATTTT. Translated, it gives CASSLSGQGSNQPQHF. The rearrangement uses TRBV7-8 and TRBJ1-5, with TRBD1 matching 10 bases. Germline assignment: CDR1 SGHVS and CDR2 FQNEAQ. This CDR3 is built from 16 residues. The trim removed 2 bases at V and 4 bases at J, leaving 5 bases unmatched.

V usage is TRBV2 and J usage is TRBJ2-1; 12 bases fit TRBD1. The germline gives CDR1 SNHLY, CDR2 FYNNEI. The CDR3 length is 18 residues. The ends lost 8 bases at V and 7 bases at J; junction bases unmatched: 18. DNA of the CDR3: TGTGCCAGCGTCTCGATTCTTAGGGACAGGGGGCATGAGAATGAGCAGTTCTTC. It translates to CASVSILRDRGHENEQFF. Combining the CDR3 with reference TRBV2 and TRBJ2-1 gives the whole variable domain EPEVTQTPSHQVTQMGQEVILRCVPISNHLYFYWYRQILGQKVEFLVSFYNNEISEKSEIFDDQFSVERPDGSNFTLKIRSTKLEDSAMYFCASVSILRDRGHENEQFFGPGTRLTVL.

The J gene is TRBJ1-5, the V gene TRBV6-4; perhaps TRBD1 as D (6 bases). The CDR3 covers 12 residues. Germline V CDR1 and CDR2: MRHNA, SNTAGT. Trimming took off 10 bases at V and 3 bases at J, with 10 bases between the two ends. CDR3 sequence: CATNRDNQPQHF. In DNA form, the CDR3 reads TGTGCCACCAACAGGGACAATCAGCCCCAGCATTTT.

CDR3 region: CASSSPRQPITNQPQHF. As DNA, the CDR3 is TGTGCCAGTTCCTCCCCGCGACAGCCAATAACCAATCAGCCCCAGCATTTT. The J gene is TRBJ1-5, the V gene TRBV19; D is perhaps TRBD1 (5 bases). This CDR3 region has 17 residues. Germline-derived CDR1 and CDR2 are LNHDA and SQIVND (reference sequence). Between the trimmed V and J ends, which lost 8 bases and 3 bases, there was a span of 23 bases.

This chain uses TRBV6-6 with TRBJ2-7; TRBD2 is a possible D gene (5 bases). V was cut by 2 bases and J by 6 bases, with 14 bases left in between. Looked up from germline, CDR1 is MNHNY and CDR2 is SVGAGI (reference sequence). This CDR3 has 14 amino acids. The CDR3 sequence: CASSYQLTRPEQYF. Here the CDR3 DNA reads TGTGCCAGCAGTTACCAACTTACTAGACCCGAGCAGTACTTC.

V gene TRBV7-9 combines with J gene TRBJ1-1; 7 nucleotides line up with TRBD1. From germline, CDR1 is SEHNR and CDR2 FQNEAQ (reference sequence). This CDR3 has 13 amino acids. J was trimmed by 4 bases and V by 5 bases; bases with no gene match: 4. CDR3 DNA: TGTGCCAGCAGCCCCCGGGACAGCACTGAAGCTTTCTTT. This gives the protein CASSPRDSTEAFF.

As DNA, the CDR3 is TGTGCCAGCAGCTTACTAGCGGGAGTGACGACCGGGGAGCTGTTTTTT. Encoded protein: CASSLLAGVTTGELFF. The chain has TRBV7-6 and TRBJ2-2; 10 nucleotides align to TRBD2. The germline CDR1 and CDR2 sequences are SGHVS and FNYEAQ. The junction had 5 bases not matched to a gene; V was cut back by 2 bases and J by 5 bases. CDR3 length: 16 amino acids.

This chain links TRBV3-1 (or the pseudogene TRBV3-2) with TRBJ2-7; D gene unclear. The CDR3 has 13 residues. Looked up from germline, CDR1 is LGHDT and CDR2 is YNNKEL (reference sequence). V shed 4 bases and J shed 2 bases, with 9 bases lying between them. The DNA for the CDR3 is TGTGCCAGCAGCCCTTTAGAAGCCTACGAGCAGTACTTC. Protein sequence: CASSPLEAYEQYF.

This clone was observed at least ten times. As DNA, the CDR3 is TGTGCCAGCAGTTTGGGACAGGGTTTTGGCTACACCTTC. It codes for CASSLGQGFGYTF. The chain links TRBV12-3 or TRBV12-4 to TRBJ1-2, with 9 bases aligning to TRBD1. The CDR3 is 13 residues long. V was clipped by 3 bases and J by 7 bases; unmatched bases: 3.

The chain carries TRBV25-1 and TRBJ1-4; 8 bases match TRBD1. V lost 5 bases and J lost 6; bases outside the gene matches: 8. The CDR3 is made up of 15 amino acids. In germline, CDR1 is MGHDK, CDR2 SYGVNS. CDR3 in amino acids: CASSFSDRDDEKLFF. CDR3 in DNA: TGTGCCAGCAGTTTCTCGGACAGGGATGATGAAAAACTGTTTTTT.

V is TRBV5-8 and J is TRBJ2-2; 7 bases match TRBD1. From germline, CDR1 is SGHTS and CDR2 YDEGEE. V dropped 7 bases and J dropped 3; count of bases not matched to a gene: 6. The CDR3 is 14 residues long. CDR3 bases: TGTGCCAGCCCTGACAGGGAGTACACCGGGGAGCTGTTTTTT. Residues: CASPDREYTGELFF.

The chain has TRBV4-2 and TRBJ2-7; 12 positions match TRBD2. This CDR3 contains 15 residues. After removal of 5 bases from V and 2 bases from J, the junction contained 4 bases not matched to a gene. Germline V gives CDR1 LGHNA, CDR2 YNFKEQ. The CDR3 region has the DNA TGTGCCAGCAGCACGACTAGCGGGAGCCCCTACGAGCAGTACTTC. Protein: CASSTTSGSPYEQYF.

The chain is built from TRBV24-1 and TRBJ2-7; TRBD2 matches 7 bases. V was pared by 4 bases and J by 2 bases, with 1 base of the junction left unmatched. This CDR3 spans 13 amino acids. Germline values: CDR1 KGHDR, CDR2 SFDVKD. In DNA form, the CDR3 reads TGTGCCACCAGTGAGGGGGGGGCCTACGAGCAGTACTTC. It yields the protein CATSEGGAYEQYF.

V gene TRBV15 combines with J gene TRBJ2-1; 7 bases map to TRBD2. Germline CDR1 reads LNHNV; CDR2 reads YYDKDF (reference sequence). Trimming took 5 bases from V and 4 from J; bases not matched to a gene: 5. The CDR3 spans 14 residues. The CDR3 coding sequence is TGTGCCACCAGCGGACTAGTGAAATACAATGAGCAGTTCTTC. The encoded protein is CATSGLVKYNEQFF.

The chain has TRBV19 and TRBJ1-2; the D gene is possibly TRBD1 (5 bases). V lost 5 bases, J lost 3 bases, and 13 bases lay in between. Germline lookup yields CDR1 LNHDA and CDR2 SQIVND (reference sequence). The CDR3 loop spans 14 amino acids. Here the CDR3 DNA reads TGTGCCAGTAGTTTGCAGGGCGTCGACTATGGCTACACCTTC. Translating it yields CASSLQGVDYGYTF.

As for this clone: Additional DNA sequences in this sample encode the identical CDR3. This sequence joins TRBV24-1 and TRBJ1-2, with unresolved D. V gave up 2 bases and J gave up 2 bases, with 8 bases separating them. The CDR3 spans 14 residues. Looked up from germline, CDR1 is KGHDR and CDR2 is SFDVKD. The CDR3 DNA is TGTGCCACCAGTGATTCGAGGAGGAACTATGGCTACACCTTC. This sequence encodes CATSDSRRNYGYTF.

The chain carries TRBV29-1 and TRBJ2-7; 8 bases are shared with TRBD2. The CDR3 loop spans 14 amino acids. The ends lost 4 bases at V and 1 base at J; junction bases unmatched: 6. Germline V gene sequence: CDR1 SQVTM, CDR2 ANQGSEA. The CDR3 reads CSVVRAGVSYEQYF. CDR3 DNA: TGCAGCGTTGTTCGAGCGGGAGTGTCCTACGAGCAGTACTTC.

The chain joins TRBV15 to TRBJ1-2; D is perhaps TRBD1 (6 bases). Trimming pared 3 bases from V and 1 base from J, leaving 9 bases between. The CDR3 contains 14 residues. Germline CDR1 and CDR2: LNHNV and YYDKDF (reference sequence). CDR3 region: CATSRAGVNYGYTF. The CDR3 DNA reads as TGTGCCACCAGCAGGGCAGGGGTTAACTATGGCTACACCTTC.